This TCR beta chain was sequenced in a study of shared clonotypes between healthy human individuals (dated by TCRdb to about 2020). For the study in its entirety: Three men and two women, aged 18 to 49 years, made up the cohort. To increase sequencing depth and limit assay-specific biases, different laboratories used diverse techniques to prepare libraries and sequence TCR repertoires. For each donor, three plates each were used for CD4 naive and CD4 memory, two plates were used for CD8 naive, and one plate was used for CD8 memory. Blood TCR repertoires of several healthy adults were deeply sequenced to estimate repertoire size and the extent of clonotype sharing between individuals. Each donor's leukapheresis produced roughly between roughly 0.85 and 10 billion PBMCs.

On this clone: Its antigen is unknown. One base away there is no much larger clone; base qualities are not given.

Using the deep immunoSEQ assay, TCR CDR3 regions were amplified from genomic DNA by multiplex PCR. Extracted genomic DNA from each cell subset was spread evenly across all wells of several immunoSEQ 96-well plates, with each plate serving as a replicate. For sorted subsets, each replicate PCR was loaded with around 200 ng genomic DNA, equivalent to approximately 33,000 T cell genomes. Purified libraries were quantified with a Qubit 3.0 fluorometer, sized on a Bioanalyzer 2100, and re-quantified with the KAPA Library Quantification kit. Each immunoSEQ 96-well plate was sequenced on its own single-read 150-cycle Illumina NextSeq 550 flow cell. The authors' pipeline ran thus. Because only junctional sequences without quality scores were contained in the immunoSEQ output, filtering matching that applied to full-length reads could not be performed. To assign V/J genes and CDR3, sequences were annotated against IMGT germline references using PyIR, a Python wrapper for IgBLAST v1.9. Any read was removed if the V/J assignment was weak (E-value above 1e-6), the CDR3 was missing, or the read contained stop codons, out-of-frame junctions, or ambiguous translated residues. V3J clonotypes were defined as sequences sharing the same inferred V gene, J gene, and CDR3 amino acid sequence. Percentage overlap between repertoires was computed as shared unique clonotypes divided by the size of the smaller repertoire. Three approaches were used to assess repertoire richness: RTK rarefaction, the Chao1 estimator, and Recon v2.1 estimates of unobserved clonotypes. For all TCRbeta clonotypes obtained by the gDNA method from a handful of donors, generation probabilities were computed with OLGA. The table comes from immuneACCESS by way of TCRdb, which keeps in-frame sequences with V and J called. Part of the clones is missing from these tables; in studies checked, under half for an unresolved V gene and the rest for unknown reasons. The D gene and trimming were derived from the DNA, and the V and J assignments and clone size from that table. The sample table contains some 1,900,000 clones; only one count was recorded for about 94% of them. The ten most abundant clones make up roughly 1% of the sample.

CD8 naive samples were obtained by positive selection for CCR7 among CD45RO-negative cells, yielding a CD45RA+CCR7+ population from which TemRA cells were excluded. Donors were healthy HIV-negative adults with no recently reported acute infections or vaccinations. Only Caucasian adults living in Nashville, Tennessee, USA were represented among the donors. Blood was obtained by leukapheresis, after which PBMCs were separated by Ficoll-Histopaque density gradient centrifugation and cryopreserved in liquid nitrogen vapor phase. Purity and quantity of every magnetically sorted T cell population were checked by analytical flow cytometry. Each sorted fraction had its genomic DNA isolated and then quantified by UV absorbance on a Nanodrop 2000c. What the research found in general, with its limitations: Compared with non-shared clonotypes, clonotypes shared by all four sorted-subset donors had higher generation probabilities. Based on pairwise subsampling, the degree of clonotype sharing among donors was expected to be affected by sequencing depth. Sampling was limited to blood, and TCR repertoires in tissue likely differ from TCR repertoires in blood. Rarefaction of sorted-subset datasets indicated incomplete sequencing despite the large sequencing depth. Larger estimated clonotype richness was generally found for naive subsets than for memory subsets. When a handful of donors were compared, the shared fraction of clonotypes was about 5% for naive CD4, roughly 3.3% for naive CD8, 2.3% for memory CD4, and 0.3% to 0.5% for memory CD8. Because the study included only a small number of donors, the genetic and exposure-history diversity represented was limited.

This receptor was taken from a man in his late teens or twenties in good health. Input material: naive CD8+ T cells sorted from blood. Taken with the paper, the label for cell subset or site translates to: CD45RA+CCR7+.

The DNA sequence reads TGCGCCAGCAGCACTATGACAGGTTCCGGGGAGCTGTTTTTT. Translated, this gives CASSTMTGSGELFF. The sequence joins TRBV4-1 to TRBJ2-2; tentative D gene TRBD1, with 6 bases matching. CDR1 and CDR2 are drawn from the germline V gene: MGHRA, YSYEKL. Spanning cysteine to phenylalanine, the CDR3 consists of 14 amino acids. The CDR3 DNA has 42 bases and is translated from base 1. The junction carries 13 bases between V and J, which are trimmed by 5 bases and 6 bases respectively.